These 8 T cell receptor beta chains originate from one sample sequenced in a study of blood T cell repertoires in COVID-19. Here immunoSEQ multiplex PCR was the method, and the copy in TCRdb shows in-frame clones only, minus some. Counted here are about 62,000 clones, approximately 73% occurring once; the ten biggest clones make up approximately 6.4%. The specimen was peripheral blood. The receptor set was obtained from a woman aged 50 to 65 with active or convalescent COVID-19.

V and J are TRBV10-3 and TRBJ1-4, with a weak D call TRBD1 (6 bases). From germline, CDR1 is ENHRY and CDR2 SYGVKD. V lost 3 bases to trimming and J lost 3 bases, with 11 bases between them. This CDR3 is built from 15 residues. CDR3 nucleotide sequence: TGTGCCATCAGTGATTATGGACAGTCTAATGAAAAACTGTTTTTT. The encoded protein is CAISDYGQSNEKLFF.

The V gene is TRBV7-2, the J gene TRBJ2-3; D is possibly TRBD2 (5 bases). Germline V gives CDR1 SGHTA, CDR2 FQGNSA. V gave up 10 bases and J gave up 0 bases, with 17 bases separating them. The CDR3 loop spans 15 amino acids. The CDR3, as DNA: TGTGCCACCGGCGGGTGGGCGTCTAGCACAGATACGCAGTATTTT. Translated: CATGGWASSTDTQYF. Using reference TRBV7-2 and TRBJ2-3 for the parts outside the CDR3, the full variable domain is GAGVSQSPSNKVTEKGKDVELRCDPISGHTALYWYRQSLGQGLEFLIYFQGNSAPDKSGLPSDRFSAERTGGSVSTLTIQRTQQEDSAVYLCATGGWASSTDTQYFGPGTRLTVL.

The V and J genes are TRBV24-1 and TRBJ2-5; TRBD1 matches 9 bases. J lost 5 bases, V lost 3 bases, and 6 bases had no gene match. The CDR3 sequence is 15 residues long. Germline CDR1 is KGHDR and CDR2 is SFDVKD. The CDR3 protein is CATSDQQGARETQYF. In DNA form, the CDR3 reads TGTGCCACCAGTGATCAACAGGGGGCACGGGAGACCCAGTACTTC.

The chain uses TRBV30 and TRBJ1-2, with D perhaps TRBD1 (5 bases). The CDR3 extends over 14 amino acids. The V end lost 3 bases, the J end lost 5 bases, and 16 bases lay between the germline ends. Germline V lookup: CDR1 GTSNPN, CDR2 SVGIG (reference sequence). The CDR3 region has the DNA TGTGCCTGGAGGAGGGCGGGGGTTCGTTATGGCTACACCTTC. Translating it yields CAWRRAGVRYGYTF. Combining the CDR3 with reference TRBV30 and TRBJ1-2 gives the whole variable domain SQTIHQWPATLVQPVGSPLSLECTVEGTSNPNLYWYRQAAGRGLQLLFYSVGIGQISSEVPQNLSASRPQDRQFILSSKKLLLSDSGFYLCAWRRAGVRYGYTFGSGTRLTVV.

The CDR3 loop is CASSLGGVDAEAFF. The CDR3 DNA sequence: TGTGCCAGCAGCTTAGGGGGCGTAGACGCTGAAGCTTTCTTT. This rearrangement joins TRBV11-2 to TRBJ1-1, with TRBD1 as a possible D gene (5 bases). The CDR3 runs to 14 residues. The germline gives CDR1 SGHAT, CDR2 FQNNGV. V dropped 1 base and J dropped 6 bases, with 12 bases sitting between them.

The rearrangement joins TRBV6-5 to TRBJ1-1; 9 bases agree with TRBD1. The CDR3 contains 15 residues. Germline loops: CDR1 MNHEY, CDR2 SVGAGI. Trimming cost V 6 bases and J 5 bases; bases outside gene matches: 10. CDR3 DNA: TGTGCCAGCAGGACTCACGACAGGGGGACAACTGAAGCTTTCTTT. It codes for CASRTHDRGTTEAFF.

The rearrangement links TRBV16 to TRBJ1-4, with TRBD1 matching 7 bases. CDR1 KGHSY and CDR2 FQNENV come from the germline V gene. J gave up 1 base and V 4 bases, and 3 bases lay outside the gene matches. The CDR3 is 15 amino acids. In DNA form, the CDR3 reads TGTGCCAGCAGCCCCAGGGGGGAAACTAATGAAAAACTGTTTTTT. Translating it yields CASSPRGETNEKLFF.

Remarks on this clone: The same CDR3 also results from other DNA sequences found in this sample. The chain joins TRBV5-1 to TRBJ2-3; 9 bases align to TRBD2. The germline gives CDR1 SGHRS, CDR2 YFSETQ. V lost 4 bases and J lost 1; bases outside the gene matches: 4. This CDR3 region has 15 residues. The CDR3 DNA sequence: TGCGCCAGCAGCCTTAGCGGGAGAGGCACAGATACGCAGTATTTT. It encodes CASSLSGRGTDTQYF.